Given below is one TCR beta chain in context. What antigen it recognizes has not been identified. No qualities accompany the bases; no much larger clone lies one base away. The sample originates from a study of T cell responses to AZD1222 COVID-19 vaccine (dated by TCRdb to about 2021). About the investigation overall: AZD1222 recipients whose second dose came at about 4 weeks and those whose second dose came at about 12 weeks were combined into one group, since spike-specific TCR depth and breadth did not differ between the two schedules. A total of about 230 trial participants underwent TCR sequencing, of whom some 210 received two doses of AZD1222 and around 25 received two doses of the MenACWY control vaccine. Trial participants were enrolled into age subgroups of 18-55, 56-69 and 70-plus years, which contained approximately 150, 30 and 60 TCR-sequenced participants, respectively.

The time point tag for this specimen amounts to: baseline before first vaccination. Vaccinee samples came from UK trials COV001 and COV002, including a single-blind randomized controlled phase 2/3 trial of AZD1222 (ChAdOx1 nCoV-19) in healthy adults. For TCRbeta chain sequencing, PBMC samples were collected from trial participants at day 0 and at day 28 after the second dose. V is clipped by 2 bases and J by 0 bases, and the sequence between their germline boundaries is 11 bases long. From its cysteine to its phenylalanine, the CDR3 spans 16 amino acids. Only the CDR3 part of the read is kept: 48 bases, read in frame from the first base. CDR1 and CDR2 are read off the germline V gene as KGHSY and FQNENV. The CDR3 regions of human TCRbeta chains were subjected to immunosequencing. From the authors' description of their analysis: TCRs in the repertoires were matched against a reference library of SARS-CoV-2-specific TCRs that had been generated with the MIRA antigen-specificity platform. Breadth was defined as the fraction of unique TCRs that were SARS-CoV-2-associated. Depth was defined as the fraction of total T cells that were SARS-CoV-2-associated. Each spike-specific TCR was assigned to its reactive spike region and to a CD4 or CD8 class using the MIRA data. Log10-transformed breadth and depth values were compared by one-way ANOVA with Sidak's multiple comparisons tests. This is the immuneACCESS table as TCRdb keeps it, with only in-frame sequences that have V and J called. A part of the clones is gone; compared with another copy, unresolved V genes explain less than half, and the rest is unexplained. V and J calls and clone size are copied from that table; D and trimming were computed from the DNA. This sample holds about 120,000 clones; around nine tenths were observed only once. The top ten clones comprise about 3.5% of the sample.

Points the paper makes about the study in general: Because no day 14 peak-response samples were available, the repertoires could be characterized only after the peak T cell response. After two AZD1222 doses, both the breadth and the depth of spike-specific TCRs were significantly higher than at day 0 and than in MenACWY recipients. Most participants were white British and females outnumbered males, and the authors suggested that clonal diversity may have been underestimated. The vaccine-associated CD4 TCRs covered the entire spike protein, and the dominant responses fell in regions 160-218 and 743-854. Nearly half of unique spike-specific TCRs reportedly recognized epitopes outside regions mutated in the B.1.351 and B.1.1.7 variants. In the small 56-69-year group, the increase in depth fell short of significance, most likely because of low power. Conclusions about previously exposed vaccinees are limited, since just a handful of AZD1222 recipients were seropositive for SARS-CoV-2 at baseline.

The chain employs TRBV16 and TRBJ1-3, with a tentative D gene TRBD1 over 5 matching bases. The source of this sequence is an adult in good health. The specimen comprised peripheral blood, sampled on day 0 of AZD1222 vaccination. The nucleotide sequence is given as TGTGCCAGCAGCCAACTAACGGGACGCTCTGGAAACACCATATATTTT. Its translation is CASSQLTGRSGNTIYF.